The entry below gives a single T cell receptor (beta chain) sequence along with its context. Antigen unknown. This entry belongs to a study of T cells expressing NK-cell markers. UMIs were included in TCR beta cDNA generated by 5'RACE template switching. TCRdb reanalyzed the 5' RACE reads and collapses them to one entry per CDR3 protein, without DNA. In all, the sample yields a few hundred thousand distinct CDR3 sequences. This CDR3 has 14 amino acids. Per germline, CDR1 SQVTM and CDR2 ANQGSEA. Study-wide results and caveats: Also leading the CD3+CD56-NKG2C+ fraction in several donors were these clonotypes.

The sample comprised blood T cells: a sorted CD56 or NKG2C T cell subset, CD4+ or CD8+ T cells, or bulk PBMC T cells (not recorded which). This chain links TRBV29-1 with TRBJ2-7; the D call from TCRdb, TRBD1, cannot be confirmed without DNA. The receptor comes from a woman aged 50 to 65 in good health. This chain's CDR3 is CSVVRQGQWNEQYF.